Below are 5 T cell receptor beta chains sequenced from a single sample in a study of cytomegalovirus exposure and HLA in healthy donors listed by TCRdb under 2017. Library generation was performed with the immunoSEQ multiplex PCR assay. For the multiplex PCR, a mixture combining 60 forward primers for TCR Vbeta segments and 13 reverse primers for TCR Jbeta segments was used. TCRdb's version of the immuneACCESS table is confined to in-frame rearrangements and falls short of the full clone set. An unresolved V gene accounts for under half of the shortfall where checked; the remainder is of unknown origin. The sample table holds about 150,000 clones, of which 70% to 80% were seen once. Under 4% of the sample is in the top ten clones. Source material: PBMCs. Every receptor here comes from a human donor in good health.

The J gene is TRBJ2-1, the V gene TRBV9, with 7 bases lining up with TRBD2. The CDR3 length is 15 residues. Germline V gives CDR1 SGDLS, CDR2 YYNGEE. Trimming cost V 4 bases and J 4 bases; bases outside gene matches: 8. This chain's CDR3 is CASSPTGLIYNEQFF. For the CDR3, the DNA is TGTGCCAGCAGCCCGACGGGACTAATTTACAATGAGCAGTTCTTC.

The chain links TRBV2 to TRBJ2-1, with TRBD2 matching 14 bases. Germline assignment: CDR1 SNHLY and CDR2 FYNNEI. Germline trimming cut 5 bases from V and 1 base from J; bases unmatched to any gene: 4. The CDR3 consists of 17 residues. In DNA, the CDR3 is TGTGCCAGCAGTACTGGGACTAGCGGGAGATCCTACAATGAGCAGTTCTTC. Protein: CASSTGTSGRSYNEQFF.

This clone was seen only a few times. The rearrangement joins TRBV4-1 to TRBJ1-2, with a weak D call TRBD1 (6 bases). The germline gives CDR1 MGHRA, CDR2 YSYEKL. The CDR3 spans 17 residues. V was shortened by 0 bases and J by 5 bases, with 19 bases between the two germline ends. The chain's CDR3 is CASSQDRAGALLYGYTF. The CDR3 region has the DNA TGCGCCAGCAGCCAAGATAGGGCAGGGGCCCTCCTATATGGCTACACCTTC.

The genes are TRBV7-9 and TRBJ2-7; TRBD1 matches 10 bases. V gave up 4 bases and J gave up 4 bases; unmatched junction bases: 4. The germline V gene has CDR1 SEHNR and CDR2 FQNEAQ (reference sequence). This CDR3 has 14 amino acids. The CDR3 spells CASSYGQGGYEQYF. CDR3 coding DNA: TGTGCCAGCAGCTACGGACAGGGGGGGTACGAGCAGTACTTC.

The chain uses TRBV28 and TRBJ2-2, with 7 bases lining up with TRBD1. Germline trimming cut 6 bases from V and 5 bases from J; bases unmatched to any gene: 9. Germline V gives CDR1 MDHEN, CDR2 SYDVKM. The CDR3 has 15 amino acids. CDR3 DNA: TGTGCCAGCAGGACAGGGAGATTGGGAACCGGGGAGCTGTTTTTT. Its translation: CASRTGRLGTGELFF.